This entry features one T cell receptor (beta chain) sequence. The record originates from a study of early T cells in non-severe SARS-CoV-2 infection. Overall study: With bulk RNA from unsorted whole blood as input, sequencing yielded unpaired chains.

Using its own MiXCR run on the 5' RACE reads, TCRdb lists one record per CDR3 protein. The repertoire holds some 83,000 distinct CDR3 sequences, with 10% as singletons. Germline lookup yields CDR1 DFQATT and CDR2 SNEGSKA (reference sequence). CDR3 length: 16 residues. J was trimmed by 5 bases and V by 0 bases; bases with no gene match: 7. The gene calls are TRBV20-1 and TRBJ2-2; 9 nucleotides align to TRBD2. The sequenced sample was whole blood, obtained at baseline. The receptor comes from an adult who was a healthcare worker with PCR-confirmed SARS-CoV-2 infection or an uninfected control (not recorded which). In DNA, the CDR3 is TGCAGTGCTAGAGATCCCCAGCTAGCGGGGACCGGGGAGCTGTTTTTT. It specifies CSARDPQLAGTGELFF.